This T cell receptor beta chain originates from a study of blood T cells in healthy people across ages. The CDR3 is 14 amino acids. Germline V gives CDR1 SGHTA, CDR2 FQGNSA. A second about 6 to 11 cycle PCR used barcoded and J-beta primers. MiXCR, run by TCRdb on the 5' RACE reads, gives a single entry per CDR3 protein. The sample records about 580,000 distinct CDR3 sequences, around half being singletons. In the case of this clonotype: Compared with germline, one end of the junction differs, possibly owing to a read error.

This clonotype was sampled from an elderly man in good health. The sample consisted of blood. V is TRBV7-2 and J is TRBJ1-1; D call uncertain. Written as DNA, the CDR3 is TGTGCCGGCAGCACGACCCCCGAGAGCACTGAAGCTTTCTTT. It is translated as CAGSTTPESTEAFF.